Listed here is a single T cell receptor beta chain. These data are taken from a study of control samples from healthy donors and cancer patients. Germline loops: CDR1 SGHNT, CDR2 YENEEA. The length of the CDR3 is 13 residues. V lost 5 bases, J lost 5 bases, and 3 bases stayed unmatched. Using immunoSEQ multiplex PCR, the repertoire was profiled, and TCRdb retains in-frame clones only, with some absent. The sample has 120,000 or so clones, 90% to 95% seen once. This sequence originates from a man in his fifties with head and neck cancer. V and J are TRBV11-3 and TRBJ1-1, with TRBD1 identical over 9 bases. Source material: PBMCs. The CDR3 bases are TGTGCCAGCAGCCCGACAGGGGGAACTGAAGCTTTCTTT. Its translation: CASSPTGGTEAFF.